Given below is one T cell receptor (beta chain) in context. Its antigen remains unidentified. This entry belongs to a study of T-cell reconstitution after alpha-beta-depleted transplantation in children. Study-level points and caveats: About two months after transplant, alpha-beta T cells reportedly came from several hundred expanded graft clones. Newly produced T cells mostly provided counts and TCRbeta diversity after one year, as hyperexpanded clones declined.

Library preparation (for TCRbeta) was performed with unique molecular identifiers. TCRdb reprocessed the PCR reads via MiXCR and lists one record per CDR3 protein. This sample has hundreds of thousands of distinct CDR3 sequences, with 13% found just once. The CDR3 totals 15 residues. The chain links TRBV21-1 to TRBJ2-1; TRBD2, the table's D call, lacks a check against the DNA. TRBV21-1 is a pseudogene. This specimen was PBMCs, mostly from graft donor cells, taken 360 days after TCRalphabeta/CD19-depleted stem cell transplant. The sequence derives from a male patient younger than 18 who had a stem cell transplant for acute myeloid leukemia, so the T cells may come from the graft donor. Here the CDR3 reads CASSFSGSPYNEQFF. In nucleotides, the CDR3 is TGTGCCAGCAGCTTTAGCGGGAGCCCTTACAATGAGCAGTTCTTC.